A single T cell receptor beta chain is shown here with its context. Data came from immunoSEQ multiplex PCR; TCRdb stores just in-frame clones and leaves some out. This table holds roughly 200,000 clones, 91% found once. The data were taken from a study of control samples from healthy donors and cancer patients. V gave up 6 bases and J gave up 8 bases; unmatched junction bases: 4. The CDR3 is 13 amino acids. Looked up from germline, CDR1 is MNHEY and CDR2 is SVGAGI. The receptor was derived from a man younger than 45 in good health. The rearrangement uses TRBV6-5 and TRBJ1-5; 10 bases align to TRBD1. Sequenced material: blood. The CDR3 nucleotides read TGTGCCAGCAGCCGACAGGGGGCAGAGCCCCAGCATTTT. Its translation: CASSRQGAEPQHF.